Shown below are 29 T cell receptor beta chains from a single sample sequenced in a study of blood T cell repertoires in COVID-19. Clones were sequenced by immunoSEQ multiplex PCR, and TCRdb holds only the in-frame ones, with some missing. The repertoire includes fewer than 200,000 clones, about 74% of them detected once, and about 3% sits in the top ten. Source material: peripheral blood. These receptors all stem from a woman of 80 years or more with acute or convalescent COVID-19.

J is TRBJ1-2 and V is TRBV6-1, with no clear D. The CDR3 covers 13 residues. Trimming cost V 2 bases and J 2 bases, with 6 bases left between them. From germline, CDR1 is MNHNS and CDR2 SASEGT. The CDR3 DNA reads as TGTGCCAGCAGTGAAACGGGGAACTATGGCTACACCTTC. Translated: CASSETGNYGYTF.

This clone has just a few counts. This sequence joins TRBV7-9 and TRBJ2-7, with 8 bases matching TRBD1. CDR3 length equals 14 residues. The V segment lost 4 bases and the J segment 3 bases; nucleotides outside the gene matches: 5. Germline V gene data show CDR1 as SEHNR and CDR2 as FQNEAQ (reference sequence). CDR3 sequence (DNA): TGTGCCAGCAGCTCGACAGGGGCAAGCTACGAGCAGTACTTC. As protein: CASSSTGASYEQYF.

The chain recombines TRBV28 with TRBJ2-3; TRBD2 agrees at 11 bases. The trim removed 4 bases at V and 5 bases at J, leaving 5 bases unmatched. The CDR3 is made up of 15 amino acids. From germline, CDR1 is MDHEN and CDR2 SYDVKM. The CDR3 loop reads CASSSSGRLGDTQYF. CDR3 bases: TGTGCCAGCAGTTCTAGCGGGAGGCTGGGAGATACGCAGTATTTT.

The chain joins TRBV2 to TRBJ2-2; tentative D call: TRBD2 (6 bases). Trimming took 3 bases from V and 3 from J, leaving 11 bases between them. Germline CDR1 SNHLY, CDR2 FYNNEI. CDR3 length equals 15 residues. The CDR3 sequence is CASSDREVDTGELFF. CDR3 nucleotide sequence: TGTGCCAGCAGTGACAGGGAGGTTGACACCGGGGAGCTGTTTTTT. Full variable domain (remainder filled in from reference TRBV2 and TRBJ2-2): EPEVTQTPSHQVTQMGQEVILRCVPISNHLYFYWYRQILGQKVEFLVSFYNNEISEKSEIFDDQFSVERPDGSNFTLKIRSTKLEDSAMYFCASSDREVDTGELFFGEGSRLTVL.

The chain uses TRBV5-1 and TRBJ1-6, with no clear D. Germline CDR1 reads SGHRS; CDR2 reads YFSETQ. The CDR3 extends over 14 amino acids. Trimming removed 0 bases from V and 10 bases from J, with 11 bases in between. The CDR3 protein is CASSLEQSGSPLHF. CDR3 sequence (DNA): TGCGCCAGCAGCTTGGAACAGTCTGGATCACCCCTCCACTTT.

The rearrangement joins TRBV6-2 or TRBV6-3 to TRBJ1-5; D is uncertain. Germline assignment: CDR1 MNHEY and CDR2 SVGEGT. With 4 bases removed from V and 4 bases from J, the gap between germline ends came to 8 bases. CDR3 size: 13 residues. For the CDR3, the DNA is TGTGCCAGCAGTTGGACTGAGAATCAGCCCCAGCATTTT. It translates to CASSWTENQPQHF.

This sequence joins TRBV27 and TRBJ2-7; 11 positions agree with TRBD2. Germline V lookup: CDR1 MNHEY, CDR2 SMNVEV (reference sequence). Losses at the gene ends were 7 bases for V and 2 bases for J; bases not matched to a gene: 13. The CDR3 loop spans 17 amino acids. The CDR3 DNA is TGTGCCAGCAAGCACGGGGCCACTAGCGGGAGTACCTACGAGCAGTACTTC. It translates to CASKHGATSGSTYEQYF.

The chain is built from TRBV27 and TRBJ2-1; 12 bases agree with TRBD2. The CDR3 spans 15 residues. The V gene end was trimmed by 4 bases and the J gene end by 5 bases; junction bases not matched to a gene: 3. Germline CDR1 is MNHEY and CDR2 is SMNVEV (reference sequence). The CDR3 loop reads CASSSTSGRNNEQFF. The CDR3 coding sequence is TGTGCCAGCAGTTCCACTAGCGGGAGGAACAATGAGCAGTTCTTC.

The CDR3 DNA reads TGTGCCAGCAGCGAACGGACTAGAACCAATGAGCAGTTCTTC. Amino acids: CASSERTRTNEQFF. The chain employs TRBV7-2 and TRBJ2-1; 7 bases fit TRBD2. V trimming: 5 bases; J trimming: 6 bases; junction bases outside the gene matches: 7. This CDR3 has 14 amino acids. CDR1 SGHTA and CDR2 FQGNSA come from the germline V gene.

The chain joins TRBV7-9 to TRBJ2-3; 7 positions match TRBD2. Germline V gives CDR1 SEHNR, CDR2 FQNEAQ (reference sequence). With 5 bases clipped from V and 2 bases from J, the junction kept 10 bases outside the gene matches. The length of the CDR3 is 16 residues. This CDR3 is CASSPTSGKITDTQYF. The CDR3 nucleotides are TGTGCCAGCAGCCCAACGAGCGGGAAAATCACAGATACGCAGTATTTT.

The V and J genes are TRBV19 and TRBJ2-4; D gene uncertain. This CDR3 has 13 residues. V lost 3 bases to trimming and J lost 8 bases, with 11 bases between them. Germline V CDR1 and CDR2: LNHDA, SQIVND (reference sequence). This CDR3 is CASSIPSRDIQYF. The CDR3 DNA sequence: TGTGCCAGTAGTATCCCTAGTCGGGACATTCAGTACTTC.

The chain combines TRBV5-1 with TRBJ1-3, with D tentatively TRBD1 (6 bases). CDR3 length equals 15 residues. Deletions cut 4 bases from V and 0 bases from J, with 11 bases between. The germline gives CDR1 SGHRS, CDR2 YFSETQ. CDR3 coding DNA: TGCGCCAGCAGCGTGGACAGTCACTCTGGAAACACCATATATTTT. Protein product: CASSVDSHSGNTIYF.

The chain links TRBV27 to TRBJ2-7; possible D gene TRBD2, 5 bases. CDR1 and CDR2 (germline): MNHEY, SMNVEV (reference sequence). V shed 5 bases and J shed 4 bases, with 18 bases lying between them. The CDR3 length is 15 residues. CDR3 in amino acids: CASSPGVGARYEQYF. The CDR3 DNA reads TGTGCCAGCAGTCCCGGGGTAGGAGCGCGGTACGAGCAGTACTTC.

The chain uses TRBV19 and TRBJ1-5; 8 nucleotides align to TRBD1. Germline CDR1 reads LNHDA; CDR2 reads SQIVND (reference sequence). Trimming took 1 base from V and 3 from J; bases not matched to a gene: 5. The CDR3 is 16 residues long. The CDR3 DNA is TGTGCCAGTAGTATAGGTTGGGACAGGATCAATCAGCCCCAGCATTTT. It specifies CASSIGWDRINQPQHF.

The J gene is TRBJ1-2, the V gene TRBV3-1 (or the pseudogene TRBV3-2), with TRBD1 matching over 9 bases. The V and J ends lost 1 base and 6 bases, in that order; junction bases with no gene match: 9. CDR1 is LGHDT, CDR2 YNNKEL, per germline (reference sequence). The CDR3 loop spans 16 amino acids. The CDR3 loop reads CASSQAPTGGGDGYTF. The CDR3 bases are TGTGCCAGCAGCCAAGCCCCGACAGGGGGAGGGGATGGCTACACCTTC.

The gene calls are TRBV5-6 and TRBJ2-7, with 12 bases lining up with TRBD2. V was clipped by 1 base and J by 5 bases; unmatched bases: 13. The CDR3 length is 18 residues. Germline-derived CDR1 and CDR2 are SGHDT and YYEEEE. The CDR3 coding sequence is TGTGCCAGCAGCTTGTATCTAGCGGGAGGGGTGAGAAAAAACGAGCAGTACTTC. This translates into CASSLYLAGGVRKNEQYF.

The V and J genes are TRBV6-1 and TRBJ1-5, with D possibly matching TRBD1 (6 bases). Trimming took 3 bases from V and 3 from J, leaving 18 bases between them. The CDR3 is made up of 17 amino acids. Germline V gene lookup returns CDR1 MNHNS and CDR2 SASEGT. As DNA, the CDR3 is TGTGCCAGCAGTGATCCCCTCACCGGGACACCCAATCAGCCCCAGCATTTT. This codes for CASSDPLTGTPNQPQHF.

CDR3 nucleotides: TGCGCCAGCAGTGAATCCGGGACTAGCGGGAGGGCGCAGTTCTTC. Its protein product is CASSESGTSGRAQFF. This chain connects TRBV10-1 to TRBJ2-1; 16 nucleotides agree with TRBD2. This CDR3 has 15 amino acids. The ends lost 3 bases at V and 12 bases at J; junction bases unmatched: 5. Germline CDR1 is WNHNN and CDR2 is SYGVQD (reference sequence).

This clone was picked up one time. The genes are TRBV11-2 and TRBJ2-7; 13 nucleotides match TRBD2. The CDR3 runs 17 residues. The V segment lost 5 bases and the J segment 1 base; nucleotides outside the gene matches: 8. Germline CDR1 reads SGHAT; CDR2 reads FQNNGV. The CDR3 loop reads CASSGTSGGEQSYEQYF. As DNA, the CDR3 is TGTGCCAGCAGCGGAACTAGCGGGGGGGAACAGTCCTACGAGCAGTACTTC.

This clone turned up a few times. V is TRBV6-5 and J is TRBJ2-5; TRBD2 matches 7 bases. This CDR3 has 15 amino acids. Germline CDR1 reads MNHEY; CDR2 reads SVGAGI. V was pared by 6 bases and J by 4 bases, with 11 bases of the junction left unmatched. CDR3 sequence: CASSLGGGPGETQYF. The DNA for the CDR3 is TGTGCCAGCAGCTTGGGGGGAGGGCCAGGAGAGACCCAGTACTTC.

Only a few counts were recorded for this clone. The CDR3 region is CASSQDISNQPQHF. For the CDR3, the DNA is TGTGCCAGCAGCCAAGATATCAGCAATCAGCCCCAGCATTTT. The chain recombines TRBV4-2 with TRBJ1-5; no clear D. Looked up from germline, CDR1 is LGHNA and CDR2 is YNFKEQ. V was pared by 0 bases and J by 1 base, with 4 bases between. The CDR3 totals 14 residues.

This clone occurred once. The J gene is TRBJ1-6, the V gene TRBV28; D remains unclear. Germline-derived CDR1 and CDR2 are MDHEN and SYDVKM. The CDR3 consists of 16 residues. V lost 2 bases and J lost 9, with 17 bases in between. This CDR3 reads CASSLPLGSTGSPLHF. CDR3 in DNA: TGTGCCAGCAGTTTACCTTTGGGCTCCACCGGTTCACCCCTCCACTTT.

The table lists this clone with a few counts. The chain couples TRBV5-1 to TRBJ2-7; 10 nucleotides line up with TRBD2. The CDR3 length is 18 residues. V gave up 2 bases and J gave up 2 bases; unmatched junction bases: 13. The germline CDR1 and CDR2 sequences are SGHRS and YFSETQ. CDR3 residues: CASSFQNTLAGDAYEQYF. The CDR3 bases are TGCGCCAGCAGCTTCCAGAACACCCTAGCGGGAGATGCCTACGAGCAGTACTTC.

The chain employs TRBV14 and TRBJ2-7, with TRBD1 matching 10 bases. V shed 4 bases, J shed 7 bases, and the junction held 7 bases outside the gene matches. Germline CDR1 SGHDN, CDR2 FVKESK. This CDR3 region has 14 residues. CDR3 sequence: CASSRGTGAKEQYF. The CDR3 region has the DNA TGTGCCAGCAGCCGCGGGACAGGGGCTAAGGAGCAGTACTTC.

This clone was picked up one time. The CDR3 DNA sequence: TGTGCCAGTAGTTTTGGGCCCCCCCCTCGGGAGCAGTACTTC. Its protein product is CASSFGPPPREQYF. This chain connects TRBV19 to TRBJ2-7, with D hard to call. The germline CDR1 and CDR2 sequences are LNHDA and SQIVND (reference sequence). Trimming shortened V by 5 bases and J by 7 bases, and 18 bases separated the two germline ends. CDR3 size: 14 residues.

This sequence joins TRBV28 and TRBJ2-3, with 14 bases identical to TRBD2. Germline V gene sequence: CDR1 MDHEN, CDR2 SYDVKM. The CDR3 consists of 17 residues. After removal of 7 bases from V and 5 bases from J, the junction contained 11 bases not matched to a gene. CDR3 in DNA: TGTGCCAGCACCTTCGGACTAGCGGGAGGTAGCCGAGATACGCAGTATTTT. This gives the protein CASTFGLAGGSRDTQYF.

The chain employs TRBV5-4 and TRBJ2-4, with TRBD1 matching 7 bases. The CDR3 runs 13 residues. V was pared by 1 base and J by 10 bases, with 5 bases of the junction left unmatched. Germline lookup yields CDR1 SGHNT and CDR2 YYREEE (reference sequence). CDR3 sequence: CASSLSGQAIQYF. In DNA, the CDR3 is TGTGCCAGCAGCTTGTCTGGACAGGCGATTCAGTACTTC.

The chain uses TRBV6-5 and TRBJ2-5; D remains unclear. Germline V gives CDR1 MNHEY, CDR2 SVGAGI. The CDR3 contains 15 residues. Trimming took off 0 bases at V and 4 bases at J, with 12 bases between the two ends. DNA for the CDR3: TGTGCCAGCAGTTACTCGATACGGGTTTCAGAGACCCAGTACTTC. The encoded protein is CASSYSIRVSETQYF.

The CDR3 protein is CASSEGTAGANVLTF. The CDR3 coding sequence is TGTGCCAGCAGTGAAGGGACAGCTGGGGCCAACGTCCTGACTTTC. V is TRBV6-1 and J is TRBJ2-6; D is perhaps TRBD1 (6 bases). Germline assignment: CDR1 MNHNS and CDR2 SASEGT. This CDR3 is 15 amino acids long. V shed 1 base and J shed 2 bases, with 6 bases lying between them.